This note documents a single T cell receptor beta chain sequence. Some clones are missing from TCRdb's copy, which holds only in-frame ones; the method was immunoSEQ multiplex PCR. This table has approximately 60,000 clones, around 83% appearing once. The CDR3 spans 14 residues. Trimming cost V 5 bases and J 0 bases, with 8 bases left between them. Germline V lookup: CDR1 LNHDA, CDR2 SQIVND (reference sequence). This specimen comes from a study of blood T cell repertoires in COVID-19. The sequence derives from a human donor in a cohort sampled during active COVID-19. The chain recombines TRBV19 with TRBJ2-1, with a weak D call TRBD2 (5 bases). The sequenced sample consisted of peripheral blood. Here the CDR3 DNA reads TGTGCCAGTAGTCGGACTGACTCCTACAATGAGCAGTTCTTC. Residues: CASSRTDSYNEQFF. The complete variable domain, with remaining parts taken from reference TRBV19 and TRBJ2-1, reads DGGITQSPKYLFRKEGQNVTLSCEQNLNHDAMYWYRQDPGQGLRLIYYSQIVNDFQKGDIAEGYSVSREKKESFPLTVTSAQKNPTAFYLCASSRTDSYNEQFFGPGTRLTVL.